The source of this T cell receptor (beta chain) is a study of liver allograft versus peripheral blood T cells. About the research overall: Transplanted-liver T cell receptor repertoires were compared with recipients' peripheral blood repertoires. General study points: A difference was reportedly observed between T cell receptor repertoires inside liver allografts and those in peripheral blood.

V was pared by 4 bases and J by 3 bases, with 12 bases between. Germline lookup yields CDR1 SQVTM and CDR2 ANQGSEA. CDR3 length: 13 amino acids. By share, this clonotype ranks as medium-sized (0.01 to 0.1%). Antigen specificity is unknown. TCRdb called the reads again in MiXCR, with one record for every CDR3 protein. The sample carries about 3,000 distinct CDR3 sequences, 14% to 15% recorded once. The rearrangement links TRBV29-1 to TRBJ1-2; D is uncertain. This receptor was identified in a human patient who had a liver transplant. Among the T cells, some may be from the graft donor. The CDR3 spells CSVAVGQDYGYTF. In DNA, the CDR3 is TGCAGCGTTGCAGTCGGTCAGGACTATGGCTACACCTTC.